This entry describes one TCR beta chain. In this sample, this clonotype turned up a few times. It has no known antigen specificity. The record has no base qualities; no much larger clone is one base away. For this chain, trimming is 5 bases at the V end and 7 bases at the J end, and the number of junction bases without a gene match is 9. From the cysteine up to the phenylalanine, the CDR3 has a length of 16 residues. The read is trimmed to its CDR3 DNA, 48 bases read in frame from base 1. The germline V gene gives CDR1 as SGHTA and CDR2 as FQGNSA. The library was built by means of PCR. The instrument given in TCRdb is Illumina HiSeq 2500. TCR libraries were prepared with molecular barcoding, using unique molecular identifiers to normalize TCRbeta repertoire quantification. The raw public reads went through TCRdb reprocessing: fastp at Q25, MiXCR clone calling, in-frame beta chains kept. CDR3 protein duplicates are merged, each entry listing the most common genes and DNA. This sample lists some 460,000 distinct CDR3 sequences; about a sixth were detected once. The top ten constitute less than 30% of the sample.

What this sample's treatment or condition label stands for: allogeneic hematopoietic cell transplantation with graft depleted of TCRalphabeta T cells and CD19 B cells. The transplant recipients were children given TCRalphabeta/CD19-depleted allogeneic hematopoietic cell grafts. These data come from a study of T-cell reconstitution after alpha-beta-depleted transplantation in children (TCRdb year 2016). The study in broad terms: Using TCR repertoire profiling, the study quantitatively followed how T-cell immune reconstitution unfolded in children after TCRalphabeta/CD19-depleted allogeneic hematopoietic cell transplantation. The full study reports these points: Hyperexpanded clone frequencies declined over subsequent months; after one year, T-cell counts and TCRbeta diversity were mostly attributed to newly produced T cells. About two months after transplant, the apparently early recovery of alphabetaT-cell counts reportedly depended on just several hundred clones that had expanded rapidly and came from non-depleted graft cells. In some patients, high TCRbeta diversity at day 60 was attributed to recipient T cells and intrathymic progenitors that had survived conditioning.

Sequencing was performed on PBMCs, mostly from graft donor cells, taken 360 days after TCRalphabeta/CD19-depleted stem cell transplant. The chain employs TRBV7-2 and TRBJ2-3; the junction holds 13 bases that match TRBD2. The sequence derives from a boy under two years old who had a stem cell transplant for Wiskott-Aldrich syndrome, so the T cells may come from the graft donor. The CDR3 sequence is CASSPRLAGGPHTQYF. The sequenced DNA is TGTGCCAGCAGCCCTCGACTAGCGGGGGGCCCCCATACGCAGTATTTT.